This T cell receptor beta chain was observed in a study of blood T cells in healthy people across ages. General study results and limits: One million T cells yielded diversity estimates that were considered underestimates. Greater diversity and more naive CD4+ cells were seen in long-lived donors than in aged donors.

On this clonotype itself: Its target is unknown.

Combining a sample-barcoded 5' primer with a J-beta primer mix, a second PCR ran for roughly 6 to 12 cycles. TCRdb reanalysed the 5' RACE reads using MiXCR and keeps one entry per CDR3 protein. Of some 760,000 distinct CDR3 sequences in the sample, around a quarter were seen once. CDR1 and CDR2 (germline): MDHEN, SYDVKM. The germline V and J ends were trimmed by 6 bases and 6 bases, with 17 bases remaining between them. The CDR3 contains 14 residues. These data were likewise used in another study, on T cells of mothers and their children. That publication notes: For each mother, over 10 million TCR beta CDR3 reads were obtained, and for each child, some 3.1 million.

The chain recombines TRBV28 with TRBJ2-5; possibly TRBD1 for D (6 bases). What was sequenced was blood. The sequence derives from a boy aged 5 to 17 in good health. As DNA, the CDR3 is TGTGCCAGCAGATCCGGGACAATGGGGCAGACCCAGTACTTC. This codes for CASRSGTMGQTQYF.